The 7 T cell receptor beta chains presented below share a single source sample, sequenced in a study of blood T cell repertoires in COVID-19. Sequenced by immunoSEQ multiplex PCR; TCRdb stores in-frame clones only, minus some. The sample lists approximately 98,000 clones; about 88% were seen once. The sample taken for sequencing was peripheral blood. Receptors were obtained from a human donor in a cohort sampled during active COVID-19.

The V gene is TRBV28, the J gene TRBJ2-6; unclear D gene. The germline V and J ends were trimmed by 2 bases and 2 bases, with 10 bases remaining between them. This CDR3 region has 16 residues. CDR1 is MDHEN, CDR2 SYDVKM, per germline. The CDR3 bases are TGTGCCAGCAGTTTAATTGTCCCTGCTGGGGCCAACGTCCTGACTTTC. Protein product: CASSLIVPAGANVLTF.

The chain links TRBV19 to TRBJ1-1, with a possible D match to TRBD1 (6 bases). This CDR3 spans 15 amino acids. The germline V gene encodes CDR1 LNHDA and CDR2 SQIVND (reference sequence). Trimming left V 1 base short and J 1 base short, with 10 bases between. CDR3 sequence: CASSIASDRNTEAFF. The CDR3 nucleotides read TGTGCCAGTAGTATAGCCTCGGACAGGAACACTGAAGCTTTCTTT.

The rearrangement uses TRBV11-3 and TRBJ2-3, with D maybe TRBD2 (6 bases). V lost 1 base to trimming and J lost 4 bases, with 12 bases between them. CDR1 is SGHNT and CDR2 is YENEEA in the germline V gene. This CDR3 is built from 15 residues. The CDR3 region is CASSLGREPPDTQYF. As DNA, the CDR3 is TGTGCCAGCAGCTTAGGGCGGGAACCCCCAGATACGCAGTATTTT.

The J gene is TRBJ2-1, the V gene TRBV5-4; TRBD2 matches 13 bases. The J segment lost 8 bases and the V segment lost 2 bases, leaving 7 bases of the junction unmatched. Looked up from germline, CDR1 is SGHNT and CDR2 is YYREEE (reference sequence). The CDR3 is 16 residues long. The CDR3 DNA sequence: TGTGCCAGCAGCTTTAAAGGACTAGCGGGAGTTGATGAGCAGTTCTTC. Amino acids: CASSFKGLAGVDEQFF. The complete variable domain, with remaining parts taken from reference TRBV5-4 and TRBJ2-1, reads ETGVTQSPTHLIKTRGQQVTLRCSSQSGHNTVSWYQQALGQGPQFIFQYYREEENGRGNFPPRFSGLQFPNYSSELNVNALELDDSALYLCASSFKGLAGVDEQFFGPGTRLTVL.

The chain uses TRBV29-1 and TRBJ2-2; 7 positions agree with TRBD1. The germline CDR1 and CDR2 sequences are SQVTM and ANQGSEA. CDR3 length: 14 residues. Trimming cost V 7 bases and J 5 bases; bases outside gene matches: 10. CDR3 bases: TGCAGCGAAGTACAGGGGAAGGAAACCGGGGAGCTGTTTTTT. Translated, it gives CSEVQGKETGELFF.

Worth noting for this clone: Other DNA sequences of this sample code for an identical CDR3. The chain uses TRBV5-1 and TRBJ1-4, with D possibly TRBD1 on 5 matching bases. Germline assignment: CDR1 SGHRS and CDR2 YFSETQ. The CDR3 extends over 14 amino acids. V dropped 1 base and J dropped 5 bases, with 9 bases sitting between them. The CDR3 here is CASSLSGINEKLFF. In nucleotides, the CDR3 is TGCGCCAGCAGCTTGTCAGGGATAAATGAAAAACTGTTTTTT.

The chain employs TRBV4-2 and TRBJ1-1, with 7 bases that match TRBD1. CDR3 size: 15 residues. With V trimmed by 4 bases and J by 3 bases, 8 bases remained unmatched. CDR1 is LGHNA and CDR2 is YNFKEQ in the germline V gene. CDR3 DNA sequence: TGTGCCAGCAGCCGGCCGGAGGGGGCGGACACTGAAGCTTTCTTT. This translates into CASSRPEGADTEAFF.